This T cell receptor beta chain is from a study of shared clonotypes between healthy human individuals. Germline assignment: CDR1 SGHRS and CDR2 YFSETQ. The CDR3 is 17 residues long. The junction had 9 bases not matched to a gene; V was cut back by 0 bases and J by 0 bases. Measured with immunoSEQ multiplex PCR; TCRdb has only the in-frame clones, and not every one. This sample carries some 2,500,000 clones, roughly 92% of them seen once, and the ten largest clones take 0.37%. The receptor comes from a man aged 18-30 years in good health. Some clones in this sample may be carry-over from other donors' samples. Sequencing was carried out using naive CD4+ T cells from PBMCs. Subset given: CD45RA+ positively selected. This chain joins TRBV5-1 and TRBJ2-7, with 7 bases that match TRBD2. The DNA for the CDR3 is TGCGCCAGCAGCTTGGTCTTGGCGGGAGACCTCTCCTACGAGCAGTACTTC. Amino acid sequence: CASSLVLAGDLSYEQYF.